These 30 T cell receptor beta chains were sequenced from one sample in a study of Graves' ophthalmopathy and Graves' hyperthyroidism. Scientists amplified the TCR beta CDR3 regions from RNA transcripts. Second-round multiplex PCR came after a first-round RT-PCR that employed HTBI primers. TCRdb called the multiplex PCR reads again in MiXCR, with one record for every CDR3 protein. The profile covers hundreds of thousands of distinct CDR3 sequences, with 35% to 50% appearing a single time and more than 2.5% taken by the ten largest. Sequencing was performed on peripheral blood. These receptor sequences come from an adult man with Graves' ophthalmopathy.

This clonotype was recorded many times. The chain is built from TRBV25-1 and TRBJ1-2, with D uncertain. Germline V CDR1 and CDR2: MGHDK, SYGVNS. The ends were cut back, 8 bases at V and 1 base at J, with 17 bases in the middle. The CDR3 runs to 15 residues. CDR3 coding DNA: TGTGCCAGCCGAAGAGCAGGCCTAATTAACTATGGCTACACCTTC. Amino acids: CASRRAGLINYGYTF.

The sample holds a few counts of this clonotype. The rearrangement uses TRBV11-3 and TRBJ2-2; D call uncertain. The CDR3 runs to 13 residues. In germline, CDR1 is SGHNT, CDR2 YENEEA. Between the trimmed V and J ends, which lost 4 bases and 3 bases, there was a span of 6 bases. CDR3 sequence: CASSSRYTGELFF. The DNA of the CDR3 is TGTGCCAGCAGCTCGAGATACACCGGGGAGCTGTTTTTT.

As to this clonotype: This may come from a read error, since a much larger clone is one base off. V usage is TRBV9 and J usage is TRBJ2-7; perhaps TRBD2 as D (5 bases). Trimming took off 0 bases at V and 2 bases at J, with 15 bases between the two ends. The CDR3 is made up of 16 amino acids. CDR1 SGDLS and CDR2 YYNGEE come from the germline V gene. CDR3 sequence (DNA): TGTGCCAGCAGCGTAGCTGGTGAGACTACTCCCTACGAGCAGTACTTC. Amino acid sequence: CASSVAGETTPYEQYF.

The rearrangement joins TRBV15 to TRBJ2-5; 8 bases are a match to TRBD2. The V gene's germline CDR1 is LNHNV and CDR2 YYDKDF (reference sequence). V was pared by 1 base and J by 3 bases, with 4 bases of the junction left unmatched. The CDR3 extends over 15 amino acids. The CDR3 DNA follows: TGTGCCACCAGCAGAGGGCTAGCGGGTAAAGAGACCCAGTACTTC. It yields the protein CATSRGLAGKETQYF.

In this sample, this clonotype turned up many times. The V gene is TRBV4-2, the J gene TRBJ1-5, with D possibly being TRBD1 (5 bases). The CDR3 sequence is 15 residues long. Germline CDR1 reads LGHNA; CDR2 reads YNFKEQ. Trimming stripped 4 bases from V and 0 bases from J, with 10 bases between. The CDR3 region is CASSLYQGSNQPQHF. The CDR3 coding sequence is TGTGCCAGCAGCCTATATCAGGGTAGCAATCAGCCCCAGCATTTT.

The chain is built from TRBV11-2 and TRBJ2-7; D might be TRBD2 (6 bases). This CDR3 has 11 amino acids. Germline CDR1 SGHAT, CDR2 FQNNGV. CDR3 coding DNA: TGTGCGGCTAGCGATCTTTACGAGCAGTACTTC. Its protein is CAASDLYEQYF.

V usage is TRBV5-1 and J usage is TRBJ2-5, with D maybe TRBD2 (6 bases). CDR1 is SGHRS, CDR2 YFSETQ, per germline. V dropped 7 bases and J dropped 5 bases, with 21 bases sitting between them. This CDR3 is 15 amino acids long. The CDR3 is CASRSRFGGGETQYF. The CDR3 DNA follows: TGCGCCAGCCGCTCCCGCTTCGGGGGTGGGGAGACCCAGTACTTC. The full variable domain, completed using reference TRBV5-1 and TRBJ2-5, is KAGVTQTPRYLIKTRGQQVTLSCSPISGHRSVSWYQQTPGQGLQFLFEYFSETQRNKGNFPGRFSGRQFSNSRSEMNVSTLELGDSALYLCASRSRFGGGETQYFGPGTRLLVL.

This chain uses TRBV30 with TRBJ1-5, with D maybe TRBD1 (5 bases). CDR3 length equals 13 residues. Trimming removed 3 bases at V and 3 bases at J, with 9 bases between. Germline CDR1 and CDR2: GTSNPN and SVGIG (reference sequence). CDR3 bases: TGTGCCTGGAGGAAGGACAACAATCAGCCCCAGCATTTT. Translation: CAWRKDNNQPQHF. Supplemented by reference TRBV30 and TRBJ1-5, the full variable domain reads SQTIHQWPATLVQPVGSPLSLECTVEGTSNPNLYWYRQAAGRGLQLLFYSVGIGQISSEVPQNLSASRPQDRQFILSSKKLLLSDSGFYLCAWRKDNNQPQHFGDGTRLSIL.

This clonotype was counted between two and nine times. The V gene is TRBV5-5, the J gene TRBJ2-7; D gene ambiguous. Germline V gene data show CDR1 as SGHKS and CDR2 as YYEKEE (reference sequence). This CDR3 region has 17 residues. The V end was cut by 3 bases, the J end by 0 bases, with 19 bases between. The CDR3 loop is CASSWWWWTHFSYEQYF. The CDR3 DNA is TGTGCCAGCAGCTGGTGGTGGTGGACGCATTTCTCCTACGAGCAGTACTTC. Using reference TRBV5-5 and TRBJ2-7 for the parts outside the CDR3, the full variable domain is DAGVTQSPTHLIKTRGQQVTLRCSPISGHKSVSWYQQVLGQGPQFIFQYYEKEERGRGNFPDRFSARQFPNYSSELNVNALLLGDSALYLCASSWWWWTHFSYEQYFGPGTRLTVT.

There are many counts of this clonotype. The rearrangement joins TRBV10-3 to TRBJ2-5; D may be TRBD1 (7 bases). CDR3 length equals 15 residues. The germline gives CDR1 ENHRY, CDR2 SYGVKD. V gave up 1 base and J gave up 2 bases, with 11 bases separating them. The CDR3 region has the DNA TGTGCCATCAGTGAGTTCGCAGGGGGGCAAGAGACCCAGTACTTC. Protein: CAISEFAGGQETQYF.

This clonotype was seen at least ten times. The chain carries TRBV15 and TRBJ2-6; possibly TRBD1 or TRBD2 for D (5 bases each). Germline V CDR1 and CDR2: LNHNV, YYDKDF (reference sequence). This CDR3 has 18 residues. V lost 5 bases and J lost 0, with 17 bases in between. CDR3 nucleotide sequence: TGTGCCACCAGCTCTCCCGGGACGCCTAGCTCTGGGGCCAACGTCCTGACTTTC. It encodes CATSSPGTPSSGANVLTF.

The CDR3 is CSAREAGTDTQYF. CDR3 bases: TGCAGTGCTAGGGAGGCAGGTACAGATACGCAGTATTTT. The genes are TRBV20-1 and TRBJ2-3; D possibly corresponds to TRBD2 (5 bases). Germline V gene data show CDR1 as DFQATT and CDR2 as SNEGSKA (reference sequence). The CDR3 sequence is 13 residues long. V was clipped by 3 bases and J by 3 bases, with 10 bases between them.

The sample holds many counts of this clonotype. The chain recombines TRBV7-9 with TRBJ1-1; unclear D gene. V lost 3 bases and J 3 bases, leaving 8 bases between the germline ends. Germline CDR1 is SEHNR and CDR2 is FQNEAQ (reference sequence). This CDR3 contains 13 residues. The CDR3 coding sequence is TGTGCCAGCAGCTTTTCCGTGTACACTGAAGCTTTCTTT. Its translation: CASSFSVYTEAFF.

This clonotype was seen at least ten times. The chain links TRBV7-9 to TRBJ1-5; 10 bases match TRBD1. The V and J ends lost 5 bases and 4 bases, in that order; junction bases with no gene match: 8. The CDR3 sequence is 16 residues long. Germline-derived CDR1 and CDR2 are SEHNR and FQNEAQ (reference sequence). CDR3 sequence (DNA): TGTGCCAGCAGCCCCGGGACAGGGGTTTCGAATCAGCCCCAGCATTTT. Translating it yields CASSPGTGVSNQPQHF.

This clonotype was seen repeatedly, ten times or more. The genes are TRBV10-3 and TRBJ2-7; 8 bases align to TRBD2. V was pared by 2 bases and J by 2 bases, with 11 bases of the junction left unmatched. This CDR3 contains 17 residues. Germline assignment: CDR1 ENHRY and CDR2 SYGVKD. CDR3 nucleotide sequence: TGTGCCATCAGTGAGGTTGGAGGCAGGGGACTAGCCTACGAGCAGTACTTC. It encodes CAISEVGGRGLAYEQYF.

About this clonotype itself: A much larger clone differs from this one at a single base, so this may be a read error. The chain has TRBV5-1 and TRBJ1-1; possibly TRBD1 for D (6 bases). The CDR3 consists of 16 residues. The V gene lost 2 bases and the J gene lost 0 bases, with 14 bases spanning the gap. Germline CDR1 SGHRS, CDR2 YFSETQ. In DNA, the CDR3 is TGCGCCAGCAGCTTTGGTGGGGACATTGTGAACACTGAAGCTTTCTTT. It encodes CASSFGGDIVNTEAFF.

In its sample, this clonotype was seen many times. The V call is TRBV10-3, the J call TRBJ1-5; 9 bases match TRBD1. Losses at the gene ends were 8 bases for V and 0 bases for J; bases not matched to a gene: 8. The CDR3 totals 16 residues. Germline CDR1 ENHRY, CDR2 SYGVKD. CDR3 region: CAIGDRGTYSNQPQHF. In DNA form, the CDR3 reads TGTGCCATCGGAGACAGGGGGACTTATAGCAATCAGCCCCAGCATTTT.

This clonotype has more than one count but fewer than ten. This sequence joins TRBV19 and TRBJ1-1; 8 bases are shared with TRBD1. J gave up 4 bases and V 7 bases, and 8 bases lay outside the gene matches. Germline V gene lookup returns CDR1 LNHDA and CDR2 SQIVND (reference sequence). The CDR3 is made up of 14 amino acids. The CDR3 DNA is TGTGCCAGTATGGAACAGGGGGTCCGCACTGAAGCTTTCTTT. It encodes CASMEQGVRTEAFF.

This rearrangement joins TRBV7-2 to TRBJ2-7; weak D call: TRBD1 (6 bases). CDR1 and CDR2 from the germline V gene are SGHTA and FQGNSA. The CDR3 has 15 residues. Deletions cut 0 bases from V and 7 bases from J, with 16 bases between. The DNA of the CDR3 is TGTGCCAGCAGCTTAGCGGGCCAGGGGATTGGAGAGCAGTACTTC. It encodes CASSLAGQGIGEQYF.

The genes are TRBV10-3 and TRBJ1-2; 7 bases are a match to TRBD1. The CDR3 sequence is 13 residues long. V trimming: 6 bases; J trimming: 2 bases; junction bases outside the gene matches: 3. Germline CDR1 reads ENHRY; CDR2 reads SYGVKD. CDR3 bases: TGTGCCATCAGGCCGGACAGGAACTATGGCTACACCTTC. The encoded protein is CAIRPDRNYGYTF.

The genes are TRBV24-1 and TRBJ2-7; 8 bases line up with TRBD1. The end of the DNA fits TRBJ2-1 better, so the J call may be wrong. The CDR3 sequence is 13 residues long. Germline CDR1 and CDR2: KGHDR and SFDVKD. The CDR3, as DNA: TGTGCCACCAGTGTCCAGGGGGCTCGAGAGCAGTTCTTC. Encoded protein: CATSVQGAREQFF.

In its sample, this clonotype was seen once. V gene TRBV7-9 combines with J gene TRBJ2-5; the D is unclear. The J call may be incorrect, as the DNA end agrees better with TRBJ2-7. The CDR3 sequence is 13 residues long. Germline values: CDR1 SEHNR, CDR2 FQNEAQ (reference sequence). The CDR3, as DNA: TGTGCCAGCAGCTTAGCGATCGGAAGCGAGCAGTACTTC. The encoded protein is CASSLAIGSEQYF.

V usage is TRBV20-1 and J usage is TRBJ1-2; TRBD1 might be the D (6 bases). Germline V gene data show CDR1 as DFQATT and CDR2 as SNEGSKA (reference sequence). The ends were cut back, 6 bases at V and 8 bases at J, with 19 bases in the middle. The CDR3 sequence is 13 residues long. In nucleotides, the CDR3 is TGCAGTGCCAGCAGTTTCCAGGGGCTCGGCTACACCTTC. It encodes CSASSFQGLGYTF.

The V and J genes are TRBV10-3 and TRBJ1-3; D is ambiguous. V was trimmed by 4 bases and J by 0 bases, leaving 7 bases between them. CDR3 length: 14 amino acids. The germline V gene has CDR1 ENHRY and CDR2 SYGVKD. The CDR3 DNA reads TGTGCCATCAGTGGTTCCAGCTCTGGAAACACCATATATTTT. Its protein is CAISGSSSGNTIYF.

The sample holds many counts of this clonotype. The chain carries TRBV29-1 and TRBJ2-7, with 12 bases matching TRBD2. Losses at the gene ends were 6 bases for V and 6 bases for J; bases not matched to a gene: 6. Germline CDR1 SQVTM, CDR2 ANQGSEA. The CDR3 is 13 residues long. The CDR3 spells CSVATSGGGEQYF. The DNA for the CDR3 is TGCAGCGTGGCGACTAGCGGGGGAGGCGAGCAGTACTTC.

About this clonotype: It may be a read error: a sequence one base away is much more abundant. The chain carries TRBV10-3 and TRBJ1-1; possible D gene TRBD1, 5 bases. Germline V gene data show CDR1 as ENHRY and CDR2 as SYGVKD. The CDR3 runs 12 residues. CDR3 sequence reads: CASGGSGTETFF. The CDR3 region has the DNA TGTGCCAGCGGAGGGAGTGGGACTGAAACTTTCTTT.

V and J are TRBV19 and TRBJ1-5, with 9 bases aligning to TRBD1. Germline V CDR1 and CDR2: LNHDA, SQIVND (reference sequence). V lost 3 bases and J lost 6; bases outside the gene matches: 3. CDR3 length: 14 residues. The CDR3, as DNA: TGTGCCAGTAGTATTAGGGGACAGGGTCAGCCCCAGCATTTT. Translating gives CASSIRGQGQPQHF.

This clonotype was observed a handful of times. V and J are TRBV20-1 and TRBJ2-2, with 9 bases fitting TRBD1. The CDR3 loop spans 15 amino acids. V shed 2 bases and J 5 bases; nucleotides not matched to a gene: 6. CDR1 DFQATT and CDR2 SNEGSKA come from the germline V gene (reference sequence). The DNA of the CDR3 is TGCAGTGCTAGAAGTACGACAGGGGGTACCGGGGAGCTGTTTTTT. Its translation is CSARSTTGGTGELFF.

The CDR3 region has the DNA TGTGCCAGCAGTTGGGCGGGCTATAATTCACCCCTCCACTTT. It yields the protein CASSWAGYNSPLHF. The chain is built from TRBV27 and TRBJ1-6; D is unclear. V gave up 4 bases and J gave up 3 bases, with 7 bases separating them. Per the germline V gene, CDR1 is MNHEY and CDR2 is SMNVEV (reference sequence). The CDR3 sequence is 14 residues long.

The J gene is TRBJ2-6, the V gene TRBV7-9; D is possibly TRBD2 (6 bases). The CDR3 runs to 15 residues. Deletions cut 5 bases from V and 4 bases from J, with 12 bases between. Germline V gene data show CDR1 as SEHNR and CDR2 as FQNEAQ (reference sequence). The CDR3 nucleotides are TGTGCCAGCAGCCCCGGGGCGGGAGGGGCCAACGTCCTGACTTTC. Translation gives CASSPGAGGANVLTF.